The 27 T cell receptor beta chains below were found in one sample sequenced in a study of blood T cell repertoires in COVID-19. Generated by immunoSEQ multiplex PCR, the TCRdb table keeps only in-frame clones and is missing some. The sample lists about 290,000 clones; about 82% were seen once. The sample consisted of peripheral blood. The receptors stem from a woman between 50 and 59 years old with active or convalescent COVID-19.

The chain recombines TRBV12-3 or TRBV12-4 with TRBJ2-5; D not certain. Trimming shortened V by 2 bases and J by 5 bases, and 6 bases separated the two germline ends. CDR3 length: 12 residues. CDR3 nucleotides: TGTGCCAGCAGTTTACGCCAGGAGACCCAGTACTTC. Translating it yields CASSLRQETQYF.

This clone was counted once. The V call is TRBV4-1, the J call TRBJ2-3; possible D gene TRBD2, 6 bases. Germline loops: CDR1 MGHRA, CDR2 YSYEKL. V was cut by 1 base and J by 0 bases, with 11 bases left in between. There are 16 residues in the CDR3. The CDR3 nucleotides read TGCGCCAGCAGCCAAGCCGCGGGACGGAGCACAGATACGCAGTATTTT. This translates into CASSQAAGRSTDTQYF.

The V call is TRBV5-1, the J call TRBJ1-2; 8 bases match TRBD1. Germline V gene data show CDR1 as SGHRS and CDR2 as YFSETQ. This CDR3 has 13 amino acids. The J segment lost 3 bases and the V segment lost 3 bases, leaving 1 base of the junction unmatched. CDR3 sequence reads: CASSSTGDYGYTF. The DNA for the CDR3 is TGCGCCAGCAGCTCGACAGGGGACTATGGCTACACCTTC.

This sequence joins TRBV7-9 and TRBJ2-6; D may be TRBD1 (5 bases). The ends were cut back, 5 bases at V and 0 bases at J, with 17 bases in the middle. CDR3 length: 18 residues. Germline CDR1 SEHNR, CDR2 FQNEAQ (reference sequence). In DNA form, the CDR3 reads TGTGCCAGCAGCCCATGGGCAGGGCCAGTCTCTGGGGCCAACGTCCTGACTTTC. This encodes CASSPWAGPVSGANVLTF.

The chain links TRBV7-2 to TRBJ1-2; 8 bases are a match to TRBD1. The CDR3 runs to 14 residues. Germline V lookup: CDR1 SGHTA, CDR2 FQGNSA. With V trimmed by 4 bases and J by 5 bases, 6 bases remained unmatched. The DNA for the CDR3 is TGTGCCAGCAGCTCAGGGGGCGTAGGATATGGCTACACCTTC. Protein product: CASSSGGVGYGYTF.

The chain links TRBV30 to TRBJ1-2; 8 nucleotides agree with TRBD1. J was trimmed by 8 bases and V by 1 base; bases with no gene match: 15. The CDR3 totals 16 residues. CDR1 is GTSNPN, CDR2 SVGIG, per germline (reference sequence). The CDR3 DNA is TGTGCCTGGAGTGAAACGATTCAGGGGGCGCGGAGAGGCTACACCTTC. Protein: CAWSETIQGARRGYTF.

This clone was seen a few times. The chain couples TRBV3-1 (or the pseudogene TRBV3-2) to TRBJ1-5; TRBD1 might be the D (6 bases). V was pared by 2 bases and J by 7 bases, with 9 bases between. The CDR3 runs to 13 residues. Germline CDR1 and CDR2: LGHDT and YNNKEL (reference sequence). CDR3 bases: TGTGCCAGCAGCCAACAGGGGTGGCAGCCCCAGCATTTT. This codes for CASSQQGWQPQHF.

J is TRBJ2-5 and V is TRBV2, with D possibly being TRBD2 (5 bases). Germline V gene data show CDR1 as SNHLY and CDR2 as FYNNEI. V shed 0 bases and J shed 2 bases, with 13 bases lying between them. The CDR3 length is 16 residues. In nucleotides, the CDR3 is TGTGCCAGCAGTGAAGCGCAAGCGGTTGCTCAAGAGACCCAGTACTTC. Its translation is CASSEAQAVAQETQYF.

The chain joins TRBV5-6 to TRBJ1-5; tentative D call: TRBD1 (5 bases). Trimming stripped 4 bases from V and 3 bases from J, with 17 bases between. The CDR3 has 16 amino acids. Germline CDR1 reads SGHDT; CDR2 reads YYEEEE. The CDR3 bases are TGTGCCAGCAGCCACCGTACGGGACTAACCAATCAGCCCCAGCATTTT. Its translation: CASSHRTGLTNQPQHF. Full variable domain (missing parts from reference TRBV5-6 and TRBJ1-5): DAGVTQSPTHLIKTRGQQVTLRCSPKSGHDTVSWYQQALGQGPQFIFQYYEEEERQRGNFPDRFSGHQFPNYSSELNVNALLLGDSALYLCASSHRTGLTNQPQHFGDGTRLSIL.

V is TRBV5-1 and J is TRBJ1-1; tentative D call: TRBD1 (6 bases). V was shortened by 3 bases and J by 5 bases, with 14 bases between the two germline ends. The CDR3 contains 14 residues. From germline, CDR1 is SGHRS and CDR2 YFSETQ. The CDR3 protein is CASSSGVQGTEAFF. The CDR3 DNA sequence: TGCGCCAGCAGCTCAGGGGTACAGGGTACTGAAGCTTTCTTT.

The chain uses TRBV4-2 and TRBJ2-1, with TRBD2 matching 9 bases. J was trimmed by 7 bases and V by 4 bases; bases with no gene match: 8. CDR1 is LGHNA, CDR2 YNFKEQ, per germline. CDR3 length: 15 amino acids. The CDR3 DNA follows: TGTGCCAGCAGCCTTAGCGGGAGTCAGGAGAATGAGCAGTTCTTC. This encodes CASSLSGSQENEQFF.

V usage is TRBV6-5 and J usage is TRBJ2-2; D unclear. The V and J ends lost 7 bases and 3 bases respectively, with 9 bases between them. Per the germline V gene, CDR1 is MNHEY and CDR2 is SVGAGI. The CDR3 loop spans 13 amino acids. The CDR3 loop is CASTTRDTGELFF. The CDR3 DNA follows: TGTGCCAGCACTACCCGGGACACCGGGGAGCTGTTTTTT.

The chain combines TRBV5-1 with TRBJ2-1, with 7 bases matching TRBD1. The CDR3 runs to 13 residues. Germline lookup yields CDR1 SGHRS and CDR2 YFSETQ. V dropped 4 bases and J dropped 9; count of bases not matched to a gene: 7. The CDR3 sequence is CASSLPWTGEQFF. The CDR3 DNA reads TGCGCCAGCAGCCTACCATGGACAGGTGAGCAGTTCTTC.

This clone occurred once. The rearrangement links TRBV23-1 to TRBJ1-2; D uncertain. TRBV23-1 is treated as an ORF (open reading frame) with a function not yet certain. This CDR3 has 14 residues. Deletions cut 0 bases from V and 0 bases from J, with 5 bases between. The CDR3 coding sequence is TGCGCCAGCAGTCAATCCGCAGCTAACTATGGCTACACCTTC. Its translation: CASSQSAANYGYTF.

The V call is TRBV5-1, the J call TRBJ2-7, with 8 bases identical to TRBD2. The germline V gene encodes CDR1 SGHRS and CDR2 YFSETQ. Trimming at V came to 0 bases and at J to 5 bases, leaving 4 bases not matched to a gene. The CDR3 consists of 14 residues. DNA for the CDR3: TGCGCCAGCAGCTTGGAAGCGGGAGTTAACGAGCAGTACTTC. As protein: CASSLEAGVNEQYF.

The chain has TRBV6-5 and TRBJ2-2; a weak D match, TRBD2 (6 bases). V lost 2 bases, J lost 5 bases, and 12 bases lay in between. The CDR3 consists of 15 residues. Looked up from germline, CDR1 is MNHEY and CDR2 is SVGAGI. The chain's CDR3 is CASSYGGMRTGELFF. The CDR3 nucleotides read TGTGCCAGCAGTTACGGGGGGATGCGGACCGGGGAGCTGTTTTTT.

The CDR3 sequence is CASSFYGGGTEAFF. The DNA for the CDR3 is TGCGCCAGCAGCTTCTACGGCGGCGGCACTGAAGCTTTCTTT. The chain recombines TRBV5-1 with TRBJ1-1; D not certain. CDR1 is SGHRS and CDR2 is YFSETQ in the germline V gene. Between the trimmed V and J ends, which lost 2 bases and 4 bases, there was a span of 12 bases. The CDR3 loop spans 14 amino acids.

This chain uses TRBV6-7 with TRBJ2-1, with 10 bases lining up with TRBD2. TRBV6-7 is an open reading frame, and its role is uncertain. CDR3 length: 17 residues. V trimming: 1 base; J trimming: 2 bases; junction bases outside the gene matches: 5. CDR3 DNA: TGTGCCAGCAGTTACTTGATAGCGGGAGGCACCTACAATGAGCAGTTCTTC. This sequence encodes CASSYLIAGGTYNEQFF.

This sequence joins TRBV11-3 and TRBJ2-1; 7 bases fit TRBD2. Germline V lookup: CDR1 SGHNT, CDR2 YENEEA. Trimming took 0 bases from V and 12 from J; bases not matched to a gene: 5. This CDR3 has 13 amino acids. The CDR3 coding sequence is TGTGCCAGCAGCTTAGACCTGGGCGGGGGGCAGTTCTTC. Translation: CASSLDLGGGQFF.

This chain joins TRBV4-1 and TRBJ2-7, with a weak D call TRBD2 (5 bases). The germline gives CDR1 MGHRA, CDR2 YSYEKL. The CDR3 spans 15 residues. The V gene lost 0 bases and the J gene lost 0 bases, with 9 bases spanning the gap. This CDR3 reads CASSQEGARSYEQYF. The DNA of the CDR3 is TGCGCCAGCAGCCAAGAGGGAGCCCGCTCCTACGAGCAGTACTTC.

The rearrangement uses TRBV5-1 and TRBJ1-1; 10 bases fit TRBD1. The ends lost 4 bases at V and 3 bases at J; junction bases unmatched: 6. This CDR3 is built from 15 residues. Germline V gene data show CDR1 as SGHRS and CDR2 as YFSETQ. The CDR3 DNA is TGCGCCAGCAGCCCGACCGGGACAGGGGACACTGAAGCTTTCTTT. It yields the protein CASSPTGTGDTEAFF. The full variable domain, in which reference TRBV5-1 and TRBJ1-1 provide the parts outside the CDR3, is KAGVTQTPRYLIKTRGQQVTLSCSPISGHRSVSWYQQTPGQGLQFLFEYFSETQRNKGNFPGRFSGRQFSNSRSEMNVSTLELGDSALYLCASSPTGTGDTEAFFGQGTRLTVV.

This clone was counted a few times. The gene calls are TRBV30 and TRBJ1-2; TRBD1 might be the D (5 bases). Germline V gene data show CDR1 as GTSNPN and CDR2 as SVGIG (reference sequence). V lost 0 bases and J 8 bases, leaving 16 bases between the germline ends. The CDR3 spans 14 residues. CDR3 residues: CAWSVLAGGGGYTF. In DNA form, the CDR3 reads TGTGCCTGGAGTGTATTGGCGGGGGGAGGCGGCTACACCTTC.

The chain uses TRBV25-1 and TRBJ2-3; 9 bases fit TRBD2. Trimming removed 10 bases from V and 5 bases from J; junction bases left unmatched: 22. CDR1 is MGHDK and CDR2 is SYGVNS in the germline V gene. This CDR3 region has 18 residues. The CDR3 sequence is CANLPGSAQREVGDTQYF. The CDR3 DNA sequence: TGTGCCAACCTACCGGGGAGCGCCCAGCGGGAGGTAGGAGATACGCAGTATTTT.

The chain combines TRBV27 with TRBJ2-5; D gene unclear. V was shortened by 2 bases and J by 5 bases, with 9 bases between the two germline ends. Looked up from germline, CDR1 is MNHEY and CDR2 is SMNVEV (reference sequence). The CDR3 runs 13 residues. CDR3 in DNA: TGTGCCAGCAGTTTACGGGTGCTCGAGACCCAGTACTTC. This codes for CASSLRVLETQYF.

The rearrangement uses TRBV28 and TRBJ2-4, with 7 bases matching TRBD2. The CDR3 has 14 residues. The ends lost 4 bases at V and 8 bases at J; junction bases unmatched: 8. The germline V gene encodes CDR1 MDHEN and CDR2 SYDVKM. The CDR3 sequence is CASSSFGRWDIQYF. As DNA, the CDR3 is TGTGCCAGCAGTTCTTTCGGGAGGTGGGACATTCAGTACTTC.

The V call is TRBV29-1, the J call TRBJ1-5; no clear D gene. CDR3 length: 13 residues. The germline V gene has CDR1 SQVTM and CDR2 ANQGSEA. V was trimmed by 5 bases and J by 2 bases, leaving 10 bases between them. CDR3 in amino acids: CSVYEGGNQPQHF. DNA for the CDR3: TGCAGCGTTTATGAGGGAGGCAATCAGCCCCAGCATTTT.

The rearrangement joins TRBV28 to TRBJ2-7; D not resolved. V shed 3 bases and J shed 3 bases, with 12 bases lying between them. CDR3 length equals 14 residues. Germline V gene sequence: CDR1 MDHEN, CDR2 SYDVKM. CDR3 loop: CASSFGLMIYEQYF. CDR3 in DNA: TGTGCCAGCAGTTTTGGGCTAATGATCTACGAGCAGTACTTC.